These T cell receptor beta chains were read from a single sample in a study of naive CD8 T cells in extremely preterm neonates. Assay: immunoSEQ multiplex PCR; the TCRdb copy retains only in-frame clones and omits some. The data show 6,000 to 6,500 clones, 98% seen once. Specimen: naive CD8+ T cells from cord blood. These receptor sequences come from a newborn in good health. Each CDR3 is given with its conserved first and last residue. The order of the fields is V gene, J gene, D gene, clone size, CDR3 protein, CDR3 DNA. A D gene is named only where the DNA matches it firmly. Some rows mark clone size as missing; the rest say once, few, many or name a class of expanded clone.

>TRBV19|TRBJ2-7|TRBD1|-
CASSDRDYEQYF
TGTGCCAGTAGCGACAGGGACTACGAGCAGTACTTC
>TRBV15|TRBJ2-5|-|-
CATSIQLGQETQYF
TGTGCCACCAGTATCCAACTAGGCCAAGAGACCCAGTACTTC
>TRBV7-2|TRBJ2-2|-|once
CASSLMLTGNTGELFF
TGTGCCAGCAGCTTAATGCTGACAGGGAACACCGGGGAGCTGTTTTTT
>TRBV5-3|TRBJ2-3|-|-
CARSPISGRDDTDTQYF
TGTGCCAGAAGCCCGATCTCGGGCAGGGATGACACAGATACGCAGTATTTT
>TRBV9|TRBJ2-1|TRBD1|-
CASSEGASFHNEQFF
TGTGCCAGCAGCGAGGGGGCTAGCTTCCACAATGAGCAGTTCTTC
>TRBV29-1|TRBJ1-5|-|-
CSVGQYSNQPQHF
TGCAGCGTTGGACAATATAGCAATCAGCCCCAGCATTTT
>TRBV7-9|TRBJ2-7|-|-
CASSFSDSEQYF
TGTGCCAGCAGCTTTTCCGACAGCGAGCAGTACTTC
>TRBV7-8|TRBJ2-3|-|-
CASSLSGVKTDTQYF
TGTGCCAGCAGCTTATCAGGGGTGAAGACAGATACGCAGTATTTT
>TRBV30|TRBJ1-2|-|once
CAWSGQDYGYTF
TGTGCCTGGAGTGGACAGGACTATGGCTACACCTTC
>TRBV5-5|TRBJ2-7|-|-
CASSMTVSYEQYF
TGTGCCAGCAGCATGACAGTCTCCTACGAGCAGTACTTC
>TRBV19|TRBJ2-7|-|-
CATATGLSSYEQYF
TGTGCCACCGCGACAGGACTCAGCAGCTACGAGCAGTACTTC
>TRBV28|TRBJ2-7|TRBD2|-
CASREAGNYEQYF
TGTGCCAGCAGGGAAGCGGGAAACTACGAGCAGTACTTC
>TRBV19|TRBJ1-1|-|-
CASSMGPEAFF
TGTGCCAGTAGTATGGGGCCCGAAGCTTTCTTT
>TRBV9|TRBJ2-5|-|-
CASSAGGRLEETQYF
TGTGCCAGCAGCGCCGGGGGGCGCTTGGAAGAGACCCAGTACTTC
>TRBV5-4|TRBJ2-3|TRBD2|-
CASSLESGGDTQYF
TGTGCCAGCAGCTTGGAGTCGGGGGGAGATACGCAGTATTTT
>TRBV5-6|TRBJ1-2|-|-
CASSAGRIDYGYTF
TGTGCCAGCAGCGCAGGGCGTATTGACTATGGCTACACCTTC
>TRBV7-2|TRBJ2-7|TRBD2|-
CASSWTSGSYEQYF
TGTGCCAGCAGCTGGACTAGCGGCTCCTACGAGCAGTACTTC
>TRBV7-2|TRBJ2-5|-|-
CASSLESAAGETQYF
TGTGCCAGCAGCTTGGAATCGGCGGCCGGAGAGACCCAGTACTTC
>TRBV4-1|TRBJ1-1|-|-
CASSPWSRDNTEAFF
TGCGCCAGCAGCCCCTGGTCCCGGGATAACACTGAAGCTTTCTTT
>TRBV19|TRBJ1-2|TRBD1|-
CASSIGDSPNYGYTF
TGTGCCAGTAGTATTGGGGACAGCCCTAACTATGGCTACACCTTC
>TRBV5-4|TRBJ2-1|-|-
CASSLVDSRNEQFF
TGTGCCAGCAGTCTCGTAGATTCGAGGAATGAGCAGTTCTTC
>TRBV14|TRBJ2-3|-|-
CASSPRAGADTQYF
TGTGCCAGCAGCCCTCGAGCGGGCGCAGATACGCAGTATTTT
>TRBV5-5|TRBJ2-1|TRBD1|-
CASRGTGSYNEQFF
TGTGCCAGCCGCGGGACAGGCTCCTACAATGAGCAGTTCTTC
>TRBV29-1|TRBJ1-3|TRBD1|-
CSSRQGDTIYF
TGCAGCTCCCGACAGGGAGACACCATATATTTT
>TRBV4-2|TRBJ1-5|TRBD1|-
CASSQDQGGTQPQHF
TGTGCCAGCAGCCAAGATCAGGGGGGCACTCAGCCCCAGCATTTT
>TRBV6-5|TRBJ1-1|-|-
CASPWGGADTEAFF
TGTGCCAGCCCCTGGGGGGGGGCGGACACTGAAGCTTTCTTT
>TRBV4-3|TRBJ1-6|-|-
CASSQGGSSYNSPLHF
TGCGCCAGCAGCCAAGGAGGCAGCTCCTATAATTCACCCCTCCACTTT
>TRBV29-1|TRBJ2-7|-|-
CSVETVKSYEQYF
TGCAGCGTTGAAACAGTTAAGTCCTACGAGCAGTACTTC
>TRBV28|TRBJ1-1|TRBD1|-
CASSLQGANTEAFF
TGTGCCAGCAGTTTACAGGGGGCGAACACTGAAGCTTTCTTT
>TRBV18|TRBJ1-5|-|-
CASSPPNQPQHF
TGTGCCAGCTCACCTCCGAATCAGCCCCAGCATTTT
>TRBV7-2|TRBJ2-1|TRBD2|-
CASSQVTGGIEQFF
TGTGCCAGCAGCCAAGTGACGGGAGGAATCGAGCAGTTCTTC
>TRBV4-2|TRBJ2-1|TRBD2|-
CASSPRLAGPYNEQFF
TGTGCCAGCAGTCCCAGACTAGCGGGGCCATACAATGAGCAGTTCTTC
>TRBV9|TRBJ2-7|TRBD2|-
CASSPSGTWDEQYF
TGTGCCAGCAGCCCTAGCGGTACGTGGGACGAGCAGTACTTC
>TRBV5-1|TRBJ2-5|TRBD2|-
CASRTSGDQETQYF
TGCGCCAGCAGGACTAGCGGGGACCAAGAGACCCAGTACTTC
>TRBV4-3|TRBJ2-3|-|-
CASSQDNTDTQYF
TGCGCCAGCAGCCAAGACAACACAGATACGCAGTATTTT
>TRBV19|TRBJ2-7|-|-
CASSDTYEQYF
TGTGCCAGTAGTGACACCTACGAGCAGTACTTC
>TRBV10-3|TRBJ1-4|TRBD1|-
CATSKTQGAGEKLFF
TGTGCCACGTCCAAAACACAGGGGGCTGGTGAAAAACTGTTTTTT
>TRBV14|TRBJ2-3|-|once
CASSQVGTDTQYF
TGTGCCAGCAGCCAAGTCGGCACAGATACGCAGTATTTT
>TRBV5-1|TRBJ2-7|-|-
CASSFAGATYEQYF
TGCGCCAGCAGCTTTGCGGGGGCCACCTACGAGCAGTACTTC
>TRBV28|TRBJ1-4|TRBD1|-
CASSFRDRGFKGDEKLFF
TGTGCCAGCAGTTTCCGGGACAGAGGGTTTAAGGGGGATGAAAAACTGTTTTTT
>TRBV7-9|TRBJ2-7|-|few
CASSYSPYEQYF
TGTGCCAGCAGCTACAGTCCCTACGAGCAGTACTTC
>TRBV4-1|TRBJ1-1|-|-
CASSLAGEGVRAFF
TGCGCCAGCAGCCTCGCAGGGGAAGGTGTGAGAGCTTTCTTT
>TRBV27|TRBJ2-1|-|-
CASSLAGFSYNEQFF
TGTGCCAGCAGTTTAGCGGGCTTCTCCTACAATGAGCAGTTCTTC
>TRBV11-2|TRBJ1-5|TRBD1|-
CASSLGPGTGPNQPQHF
TGTGCCAGCAGCTTAGGTCCCGGGACAGGGCCCAATCAGCCCCAGCATTTT
>TRBV5-6|TRBJ2-4|-|few
CASSLLGQGKNIQYF
TGTGCCAGCAGCTTGCTAGGGCAGGGAAAAAACATTCAGTACTTC
>TRBV28|TRBJ1-6|TRBD1|-
CASSLGTGVNSPLHF
TGTGCCAGCAGTCTAGGGACAGGGGTAAATTCACCCCTCCACTTT
>TRBV28|TRBJ2-7|TRBD2|-
CASRTSGDEQYF
TGTGCCAGCAGGACTAGCGGGGACGAGCAGTACTTC
>TRBV13|TRBJ2-1|TRBD2|-
CASSSGTSSYNEQFF
TGTGCCAGCAGCTCCGGGACTAGCTCCTACAATGAGCAGTTCTTC
>TRBV19|TRBJ2-7|TRBD2|-
CASSVSSGRAYEQYF
TGTGCCAGTAGTGTTTCTAGCGGGAGGGCCTACGAGCAGTACTTC
>TRBV2|TRBJ2-1|-|-
CASSEYIGVDEQFF
TGTGCCAGCAGTGAATACATAGGGGTGGATGAGCAGTTCTTC
>TRBV7-9|TRBJ2-5|-|-
CASSLGTVTQETQYF
TGTGCCAGCAGCTTAGGGACAGTAACCCAAGAGACCCAGTACTTC